The text below deals with one T cell receptor (beta chain). The antigen is unknown. The record originates from a study of T cell responses to AZD1222 COVID-19 vaccine. Regarding the study as a whole: Mapped onto spike, vaccine-associated CD4 TCRs spanned it and were dominant at 160-218 and 743-854. Sampling that yielded the repertoires occurred only after the peak T cell response. Donors, mostly white British, included more females; clonal diversity was possibly underestimated.

Libraries were prepared by immunoSEQ multiplex PCR; TCRdb keeps only in-frame clonotypes and omits some of them. The table shows around 100,000 clones, with about 89% occurring only once. This CDR3 has 12 amino acids. Germline CDR1 is SGHAT and CDR2 is FQNNGV. V was trimmed by 5 bases and J by 10 bases, leaving 14 bases between them. This TCR derives from an adult who received the MenACWY meningococcal vaccine as a control. The chain recombines TRBV11-2 with TRBJ1-1, with D possibly TRBD1 on 5 matching bases. The sequencing here drew on peripheral blood, taken 28 days after the second dose of the MenACWY control vaccine. Here the CDR3 DNA reads TGTGCCAGCAGCCGCCGGGAGGGGAGAGCTTTCTTT. Protein sequence: CASSRREGRAFF. Full variable domain (remainder filled in from reference TRBV11-2 and TRBJ1-1): EAGVAQSPRYKIIEKRQSVAFWCNPISGHATLYWYQQILGQGPKLLIQFQNNGVVDDSQLPKDRFSAERLKGVDSTLKIQPAKLEDSAVYLCASSRREGRAFFGQGTRLTVV.